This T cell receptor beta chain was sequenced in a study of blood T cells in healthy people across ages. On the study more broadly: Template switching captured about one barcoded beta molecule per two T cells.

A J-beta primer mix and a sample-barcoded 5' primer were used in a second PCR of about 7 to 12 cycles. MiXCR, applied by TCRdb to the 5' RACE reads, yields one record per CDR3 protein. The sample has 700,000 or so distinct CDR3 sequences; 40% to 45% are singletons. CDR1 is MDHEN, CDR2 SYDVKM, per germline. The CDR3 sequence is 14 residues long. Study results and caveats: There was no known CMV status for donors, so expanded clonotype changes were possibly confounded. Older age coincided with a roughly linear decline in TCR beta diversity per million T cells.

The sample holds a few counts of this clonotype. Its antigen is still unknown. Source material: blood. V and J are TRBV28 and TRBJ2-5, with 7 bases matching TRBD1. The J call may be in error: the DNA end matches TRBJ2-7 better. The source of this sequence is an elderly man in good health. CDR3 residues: CASSSGQLSYEQYF. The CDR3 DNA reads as TGTGCCAGCAGCTCGGGACAGCTCTCCTACGAGCAGTACTTC.